This T cell receptor (beta chain) was sequenced for a study of OX40 agonist ivuxolimab in advanced cancers. TCRdb keeps only in-frame clones here, not all; method: immunoSEQ multiplex PCR. The sample includes about 76,000 clones, roughly four fifths of them seen just once. The germline V gene encodes CDR1 PRHDT and CDR2 FYEKMQ (reference sequence). The CDR3 is 15 residues long. The V and J ends lost 4 bases and 5 bases, in that order; junction bases with no gene match: 6. The chain joins TRBV13 to TRBJ2-2; 8 bases are shared with TRBD1. The source of this sequence is an adult with an advanced solid tumor such as melanoma, head and neck, liver or kidney cancer. This sample comprised CD4+ or CD8+ T cells sorted from blood, obtained in a trial of the OX40 agonist ivuxolimab. The CDR3: CASSSPGGGTGELFF. CDR3 DNA sequence: TGTGCCAGCAGCTCCCCAGGGGGCGGTACCGGGGAGCTGTTTTTT.